Shown below are 23 T cell receptor beta chains from a single sample sequenced in a study of regulatory T cells in long-lasting Graves disease (dated by TCRdb to the early 2020s). According to the study, the label for this sample's time point signals: persistent/refractory GD, antithyroid drugs over 5 years with positive TRAb. RNA was extracted from PBMCs in TRIzol for both TCR sequencing and RNA sequencing. The library was made by multiplex PCR. The reads were generated on an Illumina HiSeq 4000. iRepertoire HTBI primers and Arm-PCR amplification of CDR3 regions were used to construct TCR beta libraries. The raw public data were reprocessed by TCRdb itself: fastp quality trimming at Q25, MiXCR clonotype calling, in-frame beta chains only. Every CDR3 protein is listed once, alongside the most common genes and DNA of its rows. This sample lists around 450,000 distinct CDR3 sequences; around a fifth were detected once. The ten most abundant clones make up 7.1% of the sample.

Specimen: peripheral blood mononuclear cells (PBMCs), collected when the disease was refractory, from a patient treated with antithyroid drugs. These receptors were taken from a female donor with Graves disease.

This clonotype was detected a few times. This chain joins TRBV28 and TRBJ2-7, with D possibly TRBD1 on 6 matching bases. This CDR3 spans 15 amino acids. Per the germline V gene, CDR1 is MDHEN and CDR2 is SYDVKM. Trimming pared 3 bases from V and 4 bases from J, leaving 16 bases between. The CDR3 coding sequence is TGTGCCAGCAGTTTGGGCTCAGGGGTTCGGTACGAGCAGTACTTC. The encoded protein is CASSLGSGVRYEQYF.

This chain links TRBV7-2 with TRBJ2-7; no reliable D call. The J call is in doubt because the DNA end fits TRBJ2-1 better. The length of the CDR3 is 13 residues. CDR1 and CDR2 (germline): SGHTA, FQGNSA. CDR3 nucleotides: TGTGCCAGCAGCCCTGTCCAAGGGTACGAGCAGTTCTTC. Translation: CASSPVQGYEQFF.

This chain connects TRBV3-1 to TRBJ2-4; no reliable D call. Trimming left V 1 base short and J 0 bases short, with 10 bases between. Germline CDR1 is LGHDT and CDR2 is YNNKEL (reference sequence). The CDR3 length is 16 residues. CDR3 nucleotide sequence: TGTGCCAGCAGCCAAGGAGGCAGCTTAGCCAAAAACATTCAGTACTTC. Translation gives CASSQGGSLAKNIQYF.

This clonotype was recorded many times. This chain links TRBV12-3 or TRBV12-4 with TRBJ1-2; D remains ambiguous. The CDR3 runs to 14 residues. V dropped 6 bases and J dropped 4 bases, with 15 bases sitting between them. CDR3 loop: CASSKNRQIYGYTF. In DNA form, the CDR3 reads TGTGCCAGCAGCAAGAACAGACAAATCTATGGCTACACCTTC.

This clonotype occurred many times. The V and J genes are TRBV7-6 and TRBJ2-7, with D perhaps assigned TRBD1 or TRBD2 (6 bases each). This CDR3 has 15 residues. The V gene lost 1 base and the J gene lost 6 bases, with 16 bases spanning the gap. The V gene's germline CDR1 is SGHVS and CDR2 FNYEAQ. DNA of the CDR3: TGTGCCAGCAGCTTAGACCGTGGGGGGCTTGGCGAGCAGTACTTC. Translation: CASSLDRGGLGEQYF.

Written as DNA, the CDR3 is TGTGCCAGCAGCAACGTTTTCACTGAAGCTTTCTTT. It is translated as CASSNVFTEAFF. V and J are TRBV9 and TRBJ1-1; no clear D gene. The V gene's germline CDR1 is SGDLS and CDR2 YYNGEE. The CDR3 has 12 amino acids. V shed 4 bases and J shed 4 bases, with 8 bases lying between them.

The chain uses TRBV2 and TRBJ2-5, with TRBD1 matching over 9 bases. The J call may be faulty, since TRBJ2-1 better matches the DNA end. From germline, CDR1 is SNHLY and CDR2 FYNNEI. The CDR3 extends over 14 amino acids. CDR3 sequence reads: CASTLRGQGGEQFF. CDR3 in DNA: TGTGCCAGCACCCTAAGGGGACAGGGTGGTGAGCAGTTCTTC.

This clonotype was recorded a few times. V is TRBV5-4 and J is TRBJ1-6; the D is unclear. The CDR3 spans 14 residues. V was trimmed by 2 bases and J by 6 bases, leaving 9 bases between them. Germline CDR1 SGHNT, CDR2 YYREEE (reference sequence). The CDR3 protein is CASSFYGFNSPLHF. CDR3 bases: TGTGCCAGCAGCTTTTACGGTTTTAATTCACCCCTCCACTTT.

This clonotype was picked up a small number of times. The gene calls are TRBV5-1 and TRBJ2-2; TRBD1 is a possible D gene (7 bases). The CDR3 has 15 residues. Germline values: CDR1 SGHRS, CDR2 YFSETQ. V was pared by 5 bases and J by 2 bases, with 13 bases between. CDR3 sequence: CASSQGGPNTGELFF. The DNA of the CDR3 is TGCGCCAGCAGTCAGGGGGGACCCAACACCGGGGAGCTGTTTTTT.

This rearrangement joins TRBV4-3 to TRBJ2-7; D not certain. Between the trimmed V and J ends, which lost 3 bases and 1 base, there was a span of 10 bases. Germline loops: CDR1 LGHNA, CDR2 YSLEER. The CDR3 is 14 amino acids. The chain's CDR3 is CASSQVKGSYEQYF. In DNA form, the CDR3 reads TGCGCCAGCAGCCAGGTCAAAGGGTCCTACGAGCAGTACTTC.

The chain recombines TRBV6-5 with TRBJ2-5; D ambiguous. Germline CDR1 and CDR2: MNHEY and SVGAGI. This CDR3 has 16 residues. V lost 4 bases and J 2 bases, leaving 17 bases between the germline ends. CDR3 coding DNA: TGTGCCAGCAGTTCCACCACCCGACGTGATCAAGAGACCCAGTACTTC. It codes for CASSSTTRRDQETQYF.

This chain uses TRBV20-1 with TRBJ2-7; TRBD1 agrees at 7 bases. V shed 5 bases, J shed 1 base, and the junction held 11 bases outside the gene matches. CDR3 length: 15 amino acids. Germline V gene lookup returns CDR1 DFQATT and CDR2 SNEGSKA (reference sequence). CDR3 sequence reads: CSARSPTGSSYEQYF. CDR3 DNA: TGCAGTGCTCGCTCTCCGACAGGGTCATCCTACGAGCAGTACTTC.

The gene calls are TRBV11-2 and TRBJ2-1; D is unclear. This CDR3 has 11 residues. Deletions cut 2 bases from V and 10 bases from J, with 6 bases between. Germline assignment: CDR1 SGHAT and CDR2 FQNNGV. The CDR3 here is CASSLLGEQFF. The CDR3 DNA is TGTGCCAGCAGCTTATTAGGGGAGCAGTTCTTC.

This clonotype was counted ten times or more. The chain has TRBV6-5 and TRBJ2-5; the match to TRBD2 covers 10 bases. V trimming: 2 bases; J trimming: 0 bases; junction bases outside the gene matches: 9. There are 18 residues in the CDR3. Germline V gives CDR1 MNHEY, CDR2 SVGAGI. The CDR3 DNA is TGTGCCAGCAGTTACCAACCGATGACTAGCGGGTACCAAGAGACCCAGTACTTC. It translates to CASSYQPMTSGYQETQYF.

This clonotype was seen more than once but under ten times. The J gene is TRBJ1-2, the V gene TRBV3-1; D uncertain. Germline values: CDR1 LGHDT, CDR2 YNNKEL (reference sequence). The CDR3 is 14 amino acids. Trimming removed 0 bases at V and 7 bases at J, with 12 bases between. The CDR3 here is CASSQDLSSSGYTF. Here the CDR3 DNA reads TGTGCCAGCAGCCAAGATCTTTCATCTTCTGGCTACACCTTC. Looking up the rest from reference TRBV3-1 and TRBJ1-2 gives the full variable domain: DTAVSQTPKYLVTQMGNDKSIKCEQNLGHDTMYWYKQDSKKFLKIMFSYNNKELIINETVPNRFSPKSPDKAHLNLHINSLELGDSAVYFCASSQDLSSSGYTFGSGTRLTVV.

This clonotype was seen ten or more times. The J gene is TRBJ2-5, the V gene TRBV7-8; D uncertain. V dropped 1 base and J dropped 1 base, with 10 bases sitting between them. CDR1 and CDR2 (germline): SGHVS, FQNEAQ. The CDR3 has 15 amino acids. The CDR3 DNA reads TGTGCCAGCAGCTTAGAAGTTGGAAGCCAAGAGACCCAGTACTTC. This sequence encodes CASSLEVGSQETQYF.

This clonotype was observed many times. V and J are TRBV24-1 and TRBJ2-2; TRBD1 agrees at 7 bases. The CDR3 is 16 amino acids. Germline assignment: CDR1 KGHDR and CDR2 SFDVKD. The V and J ends lost 1 base and 5 bases, in that order; junction bases with no gene match: 6. This chain's CDR3 is CATSDFVRGRTGELFF. Here the CDR3 DNA reads TGTGCCACCAGTGATTTTGTGAGGGGGCGGACCGGGGAGCTGTTTTTT.

This clonotype was recorded at least ten times. J is TRBJ2-7 and V is TRBV28; 9 bases match TRBD1. The CDR3 covers 15 residues. Trimming cost V 6 bases and J 3 bases; bases outside gene matches: 9. CDR1 is MDHEN and CDR2 is SYDVKM in the germline V gene. This chain's CDR3 is CASRGQGLGYYEQYF. DNA for the CDR3: TGTGCCAGCAGGGGACAGGGTTTGGGGTACTACGAGCAGTACTTC.

The genes are TRBV29-1 and TRBJ1-1, with D possibly TRBD1 on 6 matching bases. The V gene lost 2 bases and the J gene lost 3 bases, with 7 bases spanning the gap. Germline CDR1 is SQVTM and CDR2 is ANQGSEA. The CDR3 is 12 amino acids. The CDR3 loop is CSVEKGDTEAFF. The DNA for the CDR3 is TGCAGCGTTGAAAAGGGGGACACTGAAGCTTTCTTT. The whole variable domain, filled in from reference TRBV29-1 and TRBJ1-1, reads SAVISQKPSRDICQRGTSLTIQCQVDSQVTMMFWYRQQPGQSLTLIATANQGSEATYESGFVIDKFPISRPNLTFSTLTVSNMSPEDSSIYLCSVEKGDTEAFFGQGTRLTVV.

This rearrangement joins TRBV18 to TRBJ1-2; 9 nucleotides agree with TRBD1. The V gene end was trimmed by 3 bases and the J gene end by 8 bases; junction bases not matched to a gene: 4. Germline values: CDR1 KGHSH, CDR2 LQKENI. The CDR3 runs to 13 residues. CDR3 sequence: CASSPSDRGGYTF. The CDR3 coding sequence is TGTGCCAGCTCACCCTCGGACAGGGGCGGCTACACCTTC.

The CDR3 DNA is TGTGCCAGTAGTATGAAACTGACAGGGGTCGAGGCTGAAGCTTTCTTT. As protein: CASSMKLTGVEAEAFF. The J gene is TRBJ1-1, the V gene TRBV19; TRBD1 matches 8 bases. J was trimmed by 6 bases and V by 3 bases; bases with no gene match: 12. Looked up from germline, CDR1 is LNHDA and CDR2 is SQIVND (reference sequence). This CDR3 is built from 16 residues.

Ten or more counts support this clonotype. The J gene is TRBJ2-7, the V gene TRBV27; 7 bases map to TRBD2. Germline-derived CDR1 and CDR2 are MNHEY and SMNVEV (reference sequence). This CDR3 contains 14 residues. V shed 3 bases and J 1 base; nucleotides not matched to a gene: 3. As DNA, the CDR3 is TGTGCCAGCAGTTTTAGCGGGCCTTCCTACGAGCAGTACTTC. Its protein product is CASSFSGPSYEQYF.

This clonotype appeared many times. The chain carries TRBV28 and TRBJ2-7, with TRBD2 matching over 10 bases. The junction had 7 bases not matched to a gene; V was cut back by 6 bases and J by 2 bases. CDR1 and CDR2 (germline): MDHEN, SYDVKM. The CDR3 consists of 15 residues. The CDR3 loop reads CASRSGGEVAYEQYF. In nucleotides, the CDR3 is TGTGCCAGCAGGAGCGGGGGGGAGGTAGCCTACGAGCAGTACTTC.